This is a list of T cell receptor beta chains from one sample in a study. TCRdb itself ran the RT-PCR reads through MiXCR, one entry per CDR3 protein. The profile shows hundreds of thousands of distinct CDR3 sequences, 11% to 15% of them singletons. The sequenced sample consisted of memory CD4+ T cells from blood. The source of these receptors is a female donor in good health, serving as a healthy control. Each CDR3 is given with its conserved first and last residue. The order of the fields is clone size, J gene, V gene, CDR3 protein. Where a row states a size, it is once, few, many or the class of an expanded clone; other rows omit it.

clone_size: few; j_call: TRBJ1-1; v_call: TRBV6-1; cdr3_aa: CASRLQGVGNTEAFF
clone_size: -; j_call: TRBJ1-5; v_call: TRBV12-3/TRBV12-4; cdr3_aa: CASSLAGGGGNQPQHF
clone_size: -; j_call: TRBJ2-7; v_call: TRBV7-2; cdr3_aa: CASSAGFGGDEQYF
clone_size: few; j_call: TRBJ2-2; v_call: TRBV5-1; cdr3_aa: CASSSTTGNTGELFF
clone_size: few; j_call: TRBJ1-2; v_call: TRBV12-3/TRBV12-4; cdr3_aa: CASSPGTASYGYTF
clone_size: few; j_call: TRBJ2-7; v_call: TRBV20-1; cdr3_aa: CSAVGGEGRNEQYF
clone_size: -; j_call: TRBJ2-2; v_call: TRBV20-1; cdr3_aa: CSARGVTGGSGELFF
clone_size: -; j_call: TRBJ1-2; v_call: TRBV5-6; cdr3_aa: CASIRPGLYGYTF
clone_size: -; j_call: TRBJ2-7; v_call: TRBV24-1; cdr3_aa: CATGSGEFGEQYF
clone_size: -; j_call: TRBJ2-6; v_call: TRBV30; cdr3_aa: CAWLRQSGANVLTF
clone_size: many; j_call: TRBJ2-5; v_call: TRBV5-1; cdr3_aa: CASSLGGTGPQETQYF
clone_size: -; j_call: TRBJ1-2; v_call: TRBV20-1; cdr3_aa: CSAERQGAIYGYTF
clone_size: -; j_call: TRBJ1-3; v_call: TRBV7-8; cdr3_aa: CASSLVPLVNTIYF
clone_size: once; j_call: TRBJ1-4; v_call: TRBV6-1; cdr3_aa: CASSDRGPVGKLFF
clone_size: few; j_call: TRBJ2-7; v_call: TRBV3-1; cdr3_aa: CASSPEGWRGSYEQYF
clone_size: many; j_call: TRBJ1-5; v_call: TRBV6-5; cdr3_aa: CASSYRAGHQPQHF
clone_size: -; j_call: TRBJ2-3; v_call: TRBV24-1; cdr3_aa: CATSDFTATSTDTQYF
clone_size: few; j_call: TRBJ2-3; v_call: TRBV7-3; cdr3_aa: CASSSEQGAPQYF
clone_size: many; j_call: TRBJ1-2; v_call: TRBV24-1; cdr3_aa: CATSLGGYGYTF
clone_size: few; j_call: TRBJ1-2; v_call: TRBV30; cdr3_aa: CARWTTGYTF
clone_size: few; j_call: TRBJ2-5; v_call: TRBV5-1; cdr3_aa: CASSLAGGPSVETQYF
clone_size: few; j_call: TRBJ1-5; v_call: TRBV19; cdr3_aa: CASSPEGHYNQPQHF
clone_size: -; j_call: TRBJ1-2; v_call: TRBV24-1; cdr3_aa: CATSDRRDRAGDYGYTF
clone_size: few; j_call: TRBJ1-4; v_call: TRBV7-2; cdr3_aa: CASSRTSGTGEEKLFF
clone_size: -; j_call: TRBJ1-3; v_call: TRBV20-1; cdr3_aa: CSARDQLVVGNTIYF
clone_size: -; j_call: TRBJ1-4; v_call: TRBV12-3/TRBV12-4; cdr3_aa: CASTETGTEKLFF
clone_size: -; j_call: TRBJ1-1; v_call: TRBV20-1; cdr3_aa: CSARDSSGLNTEAFF
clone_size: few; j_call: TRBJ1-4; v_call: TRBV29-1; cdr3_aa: CSVATALDAATNEKLFF
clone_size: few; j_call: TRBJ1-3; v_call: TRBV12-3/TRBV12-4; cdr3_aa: CASARDSYSGNTIYF
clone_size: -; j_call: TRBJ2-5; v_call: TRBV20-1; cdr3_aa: CSARKLGTGVFQETQYF
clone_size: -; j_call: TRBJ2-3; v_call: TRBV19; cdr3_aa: CASSMWGASTDTQYF
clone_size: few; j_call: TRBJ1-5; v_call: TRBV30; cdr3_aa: CAWTPGGGANQPQHF
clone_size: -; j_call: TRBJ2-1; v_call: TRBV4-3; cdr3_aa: CASSRGGDSDNEQFF
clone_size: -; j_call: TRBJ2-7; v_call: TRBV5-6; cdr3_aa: CASSHLSGQGTYEQYF
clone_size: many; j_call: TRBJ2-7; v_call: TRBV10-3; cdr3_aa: CAISGVSGSYEQYF
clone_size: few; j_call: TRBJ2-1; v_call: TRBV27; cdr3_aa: CASSFGTKRSYNEQFF
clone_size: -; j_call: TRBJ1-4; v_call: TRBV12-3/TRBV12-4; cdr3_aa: CASNSWGEGPEKLFF
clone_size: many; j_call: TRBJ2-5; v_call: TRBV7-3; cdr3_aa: CASSLGRIPGETQYF
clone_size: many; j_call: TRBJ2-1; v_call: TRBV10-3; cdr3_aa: CAIRETSGTGNEQFF
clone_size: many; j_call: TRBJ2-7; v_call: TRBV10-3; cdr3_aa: CAISERGNEQYF
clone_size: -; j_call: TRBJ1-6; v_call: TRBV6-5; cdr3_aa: CASSSGLGYHF
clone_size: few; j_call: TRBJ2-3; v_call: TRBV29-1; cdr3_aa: CSSSAGASGSPDTQYF